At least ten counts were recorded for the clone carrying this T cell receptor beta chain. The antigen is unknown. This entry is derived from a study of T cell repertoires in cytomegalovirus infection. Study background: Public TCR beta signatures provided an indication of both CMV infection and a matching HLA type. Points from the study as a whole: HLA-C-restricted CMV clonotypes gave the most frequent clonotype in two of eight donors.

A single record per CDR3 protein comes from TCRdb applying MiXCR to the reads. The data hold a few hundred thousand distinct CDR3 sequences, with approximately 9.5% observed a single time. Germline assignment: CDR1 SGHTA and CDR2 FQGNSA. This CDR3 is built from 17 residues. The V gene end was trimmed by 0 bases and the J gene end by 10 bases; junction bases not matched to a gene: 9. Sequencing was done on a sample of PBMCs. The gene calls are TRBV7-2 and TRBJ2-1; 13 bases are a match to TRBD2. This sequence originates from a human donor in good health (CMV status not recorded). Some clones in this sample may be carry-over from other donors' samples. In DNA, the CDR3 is TGTGCCAGCAGCTTAGCCCCAACTAGCGGGGGGGCCCGCGAGCAGTTCTTC. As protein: CASSLAPTSGGAREQFF.